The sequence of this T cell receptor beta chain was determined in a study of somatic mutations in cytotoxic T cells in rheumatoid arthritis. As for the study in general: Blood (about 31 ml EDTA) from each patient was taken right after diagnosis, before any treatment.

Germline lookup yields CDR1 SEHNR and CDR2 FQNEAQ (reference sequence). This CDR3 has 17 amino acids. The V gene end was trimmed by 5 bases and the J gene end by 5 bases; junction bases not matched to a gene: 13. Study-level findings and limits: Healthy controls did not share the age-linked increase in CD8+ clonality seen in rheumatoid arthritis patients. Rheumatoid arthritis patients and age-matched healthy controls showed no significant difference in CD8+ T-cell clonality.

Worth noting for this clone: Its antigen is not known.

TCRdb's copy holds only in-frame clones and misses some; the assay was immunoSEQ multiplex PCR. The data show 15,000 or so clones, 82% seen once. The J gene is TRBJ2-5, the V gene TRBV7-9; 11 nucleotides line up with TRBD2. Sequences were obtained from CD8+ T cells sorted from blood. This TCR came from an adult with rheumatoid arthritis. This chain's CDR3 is CASSRETSGDGRETQYF. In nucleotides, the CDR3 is TGTGCCAGCAGCAGAGAGACTAGCGGGGATGGTAGGGAGACCCAGTACTTC.